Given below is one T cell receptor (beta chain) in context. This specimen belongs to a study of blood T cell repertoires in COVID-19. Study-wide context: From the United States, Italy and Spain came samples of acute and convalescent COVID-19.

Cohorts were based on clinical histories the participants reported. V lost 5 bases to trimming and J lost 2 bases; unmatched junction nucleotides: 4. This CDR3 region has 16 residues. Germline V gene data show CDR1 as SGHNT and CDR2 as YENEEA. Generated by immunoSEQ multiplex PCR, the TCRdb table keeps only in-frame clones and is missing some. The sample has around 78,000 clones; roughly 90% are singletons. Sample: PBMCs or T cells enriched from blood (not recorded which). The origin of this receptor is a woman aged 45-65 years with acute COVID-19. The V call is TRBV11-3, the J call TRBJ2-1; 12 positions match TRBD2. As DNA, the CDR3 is TGTGCCAGCAGCCTGCGGACTAGCGGGGCCTACAATGAGCAGTTCTTC. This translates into CASSLRTSGAYNEQFF.